This TCR beta chain was captured by sequencing in a study of blood T cell repertoires in COVID-19. The table lists this clone with a few counts. Profiled with immunoSEQ multiplex PCR; TCRdb holds only in-frame clones, not every one. The data show a few hundred thousand clones, with 75% to 90% seen just once and less than 6% held by the top ten. V lost 5 bases and J lost 1, with 12 bases in between. The germline gives CDR1 LNHDA, CDR2 SQIVND (reference sequence). This CDR3 has 14 residues. This TCR was recovered from a woman aged 50 to 65 who had recovered from COVID-19. The V call is TRBV19, the J call TRBJ2-7, with a weak D call TRBD1 (6 bases). The specimen sequenced was PBMCs or T cells enriched from blood (not recorded which). The CDR3 bases are TGTGCCAGTAGTCTACGACAGGCTTCCTACGAGCAGTACTTC. Its translation is CASSLRQASYEQYF.